This T cell receptor (beta chain) was sequenced during a study of response to subunit inactivated influenza vaccine. TCRdb recomputed calls from the RT-PCR reads with MiXCR, one row per CDR3 protein. The data show hundreds of thousands of distinct CDR3 sequences, about 11% seen once. This same sample was also part of a study on T cells expressing NK-cell markers. Per that paper: Generation of TCR beta cDNA was performed by 5'RACE template switching incorporating UMIs. Eight donors were sequenced, seven testing HCMV-seropositive and one testing seronegative. In roughly 6 donors, dominant CD3+CD56+NKG2C+ clones formed about 1.0-7.5% of CD8+ cells. Unclear, still, was the HCMV specificity of the expanded NKG2C+ T cell clones.

Sequencing used PBMCs from blood, obtained on the day of vaccination. This TCR was recovered from a man aged 50 to 59 who received an inactivated influenza vaccine.

The CDR3: CSAPISSGGTYNEQFF. The CDR3 coding sequence is TGCAGTGCTCCCATTTCTAGCGGGGGGACTTACAATGAGCAGTTCTTC. The gene calls are TRBV20-1 and TRBJ2-1; 11 nucleotides line up with TRBD2. CDR3 length: 16 residues. J lost 4 bases, V lost 5 bases, and 10 bases had no gene match. CDR1 is DFQATT and CDR2 is SNEGSKA in the germline V gene (reference sequence).